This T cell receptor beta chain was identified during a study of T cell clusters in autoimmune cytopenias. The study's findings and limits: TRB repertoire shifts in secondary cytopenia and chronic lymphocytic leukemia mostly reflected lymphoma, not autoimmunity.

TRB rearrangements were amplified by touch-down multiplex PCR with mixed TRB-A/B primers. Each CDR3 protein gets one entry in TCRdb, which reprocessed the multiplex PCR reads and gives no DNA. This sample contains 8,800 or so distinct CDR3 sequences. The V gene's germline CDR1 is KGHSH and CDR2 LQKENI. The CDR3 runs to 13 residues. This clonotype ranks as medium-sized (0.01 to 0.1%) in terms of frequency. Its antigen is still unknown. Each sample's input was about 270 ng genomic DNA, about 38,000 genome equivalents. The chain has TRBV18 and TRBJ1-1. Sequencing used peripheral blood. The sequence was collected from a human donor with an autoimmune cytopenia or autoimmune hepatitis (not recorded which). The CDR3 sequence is CASSLQPDTEAFF.